This TCR beta chain was profiled in a study of blood T cell repertoires in COVID-19. The overall study: From the United States, Italy and Spain came samples of acute and convalescent COVID-19.

Using immunoSEQ multiplex PCR, the repertoire was profiled, and TCRdb retains in-frame clones only, with some absent. The sample records about 390,000 clones, about 87% being singletons. CDR3 size: 15 residues. CDR1 and CDR2 from the germline V gene are SGHRS and YFSETQ. V was cut by 6 bases and J by 2 bases, with 17 bases left in between. This receptor was obtained from a woman between 45 and 60 years old who had recovered from COVID-19. This chain links TRBV5-1 with TRBJ1-1, with a possible D match to TRBD1 (5 bases). The sample was PBMCs or T cells enriched from blood (not recorded which). DNA for the CDR3: TGCGCCAGCACGCGAGACAGATTAGAAAACACTGAAGCTTTCTTT. Translation gives CASTRDRLENTEAFF.